The 15 T cell receptor beta chains below come from one sample, sequenced in a study of T cell repertoires in ileal Crohn's disease. The time point was: neoterminal ileum biopsy at postoperative endoscopy, about 6 months after surgery. Sequencing was performed with immunoSEQ multiplex PCR; in TCRdb, only in-frame clones are kept and a portion is missing. The sample includes some 4,000 clones, about two thirds seen only once; the top ten take 8.3%. Sequenced material: ileal tissue. These receptors were obtained from an adult with Crohn's disease.

The V and J genes are TRBV6-5 and TRBJ1-2, with D tentatively TRBD1 (6 bases). V lost 6 bases and J lost 4, with 12 bases in between. The CDR3 length is 13 residues. Germline V gene sequence: CDR1 MNHEY, CDR2 SVGAGI. The DNA for the CDR3 is TGTGCCAGCAGGACAGGAAAAGTCTATGGCTACACCTTC. It encodes CASRTGKVYGYTF.

The V call is TRBV9, the J call TRBJ1-1; D unresolved. The CDR3 runs 14 residues. Germline lookup yields CDR1 SGDLS and CDR2 YYNGEE. V was trimmed by 0 bases and J by 4 bases, leaving 10 bases between them. CDR3 bases: TGTGCCAGCAGCGTAGTGGGAGGTGGCACTGAAGCTTTCTTT. It encodes CASSVVGGGTEAFF.

This chain links TRBV11-3 with TRBJ2-5, with D tentatively TRBD2 (5 bases). V lost 2 bases and J 2 bases, leaving 12 bases between the germline ends. This CDR3 is built from 15 residues. The germline gives CDR1 SGHNT, CDR2 YENEEA. The CDR3, as DNA: TGTGCCAGCAGCTTAAAGCGGTCAGTACAAGAGACCCAGTACTTC. The encoded protein is CASSLKRSVQETQYF. Full variable domain (remainder filled in from reference TRBV11-3 and TRBJ2-5): EAGVVQSPRYKIIEKKQPVAFWCNPISGHNTLYWYLQNLGQGPELLIRYENEEAVDDSQLPKDRFSAERLKGVDSTLKIQPAELGDSAVYLCASSLKRSVQETQYFGPGTRLLVL.

The chain combines TRBV27 with TRBJ1-2; D unresolved. V lost 2 bases and J lost 0, with 13 bases in between. The germline gives CDR1 MNHEY, CDR2 SMNVEV (reference sequence). The CDR3 is 16 amino acids. For the CDR3, the DNA is TGTGCCAGCAGTTTAAGGCAGGCTAAAACTAACTATGGCTACACCTTC. Encoded protein: CASSLRQAKTNYGYTF.

The chain is built from TRBV2 and TRBJ1-5; D gene unclear. Germline V CDR1 and CDR2: SNHLY, FYNNEI. The CDR3 is made up of 12 amino acids. With 6 bases removed from V and 3 bases from J, the gap between germline ends came to 6 bases. CDR3 coding DNA: TGTGCCAGCAGGGAGGACAATCAGCCCCAGCATTTT. It encodes CASREDNQPQHF.

The V call is TRBV30, the J call TRBJ1-3, with D tentatively TRBD1 (5 bases). The germline V and J ends were trimmed by 5 bases and 4 bases, with 12 bases remaining between them. From germline, CDR1 is GTSNPN and CDR2 SVGIG (reference sequence). CDR3 length: 13 residues. This CDR3 is CAWDAGIGNTIYF. CDR3 DNA: TGTGCCTGGGACGCAGGGATAGGAAACACCATATATTTT.

This clone has a single count. This chain uses TRBV6-5 with TRBJ1-6; D uncertain. V was shortened by 5 bases and J by 6 bases, with 14 bases between the two germline ends. CDR3 length: 15 amino acids. Germline CDR1 is MNHEY and CDR2 is SVGAGI. The CDR3 here is CASSPLMAGNSPLHF. CDR3 DNA: TGTGCCAGCAGTCCCTTGATGGCGGGTAATTCACCCCTCCACTTT.

The V and J genes are TRBV19 and TRBJ2-6; unclear D gene. The germline CDR1 and CDR2 sequences are LNHDA and SQIVND (reference sequence). This CDR3 has 14 residues. Trimming cost V 8 bases and J 2 bases, with 10 bases left between them. CDR3 loop: CASGSGPGANVLTF. CDR3 sequence (DNA): TGTGCCAGTGGTAGTGGCCCTGGGGCCAACGTCCTGACTTTC.

In its sample, this clone was seen a few times. V and J are TRBV27 and TRBJ2-5; 12 bases agree with TRBD2. After removal of 2 bases from V and 5 bases from J, the junction contained 9 bases not matched to a gene. Germline CDR1 and CDR2: MNHEY and SMNVEV (reference sequence). The CDR3 loop spans 17 amino acids. The CDR3 region is CASSLRGTSGGRETQYF. For the CDR3, the DNA is TGTGCCAGCAGTTTAAGGGGAACTAGCGGGGGGAGGGAGACCCAGTACTTC.

The rearrangement uses TRBV9 and TRBJ1-1; 8 positions match TRBD1. V lost 4 bases and J lost 4; bases outside the gene matches: 6. Looked up from germline, CDR1 is SGDLS and CDR2 is YYNGEE. The CDR3 has 14 amino acids. Here the CDR3 DNA reads TGTGCCAGCAGCAAAGCCACAGGGGGCACTGAAGCTTTCTTT. Protein sequence: CASSKATGGTEAFF.

Details on this clone: The sample carries other DNA sequences with the same CDR3. The chain employs TRBV9 and TRBJ2-3; 7 bases fit TRBD2. J lost 3 bases, V lost 0 bases, and 7 bases had no gene match. The CDR3 loop spans 16 amino acids. The germline V gene has CDR1 SGDLS and CDR2 YYNGEE. CDR3 in DNA: TGTGCCAGCAGCGTAGGTCCGGGAGGTGGGACAGATACGCAGTATTTT. Its translation is CASSVGPGGGTDTQYF.

As DNA, the CDR3 is TGTGCCAGCAGCCGCGGCTCCTACGAGCAGTACTTC. Residues: CASSRGSYEQYF. J is TRBJ2-7 and V is TRBV6-5; D call uncertain. V was shortened by 6 bases and J by 0 bases, with 6 bases between the two germline ends. CDR3 length: 12 residues. Germline V gene sequence: CDR1 MNHEY, CDR2 SVGAGI.

On this clone itself: Other DNA sequences in the same sample also yield this CDR3. This chain connects TRBV5-1 to TRBJ1-1; 8 nucleotides agree with TRBD1. There are 16 residues in the CDR3. The J segment lost 0 bases and the V segment lost 4 bases, leaving 8 bases of the junction unmatched. Germline V gene lookup returns CDR1 SGHRS and CDR2 YFSETQ. This CDR3 reads CASSLGQGSMNTEAFF. The CDR3 bases are TGCGCCAGCAGCCTTGGACAGGGTTCCATGAACACTGAAGCTTTCTTT.

V usage is TRBV9 and J usage is TRBJ2-3; 7 bases map to TRBD1. Germline trimming cut 4 bases from V and 2 bases from J; bases unmatched to any gene: 10. Germline-derived CDR1 and CDR2 are SGDLS and YYNGEE. The CDR3 extends over 16 amino acids. CDR3 in amino acids: CASSQRGRFTTDTQYF. As DNA, the CDR3 is TGTGCCAGCAGCCAAAGGGGGCGGTTTACCACAGATACGCAGTATTTT.

V gene TRBV13 combines with J gene TRBJ2-7; 8 nucleotides line up with TRBD2. Germline lookup yields CDR1 PRHDT and CDR2 FYEKMQ (reference sequence). The CDR3 contains 13 residues. V lost 5 bases and J lost 3; bases outside the gene matches: 3. CDR3 sequence reads: CASSISGVYEQYF. The CDR3 coding sequence is TGTGCCAGCAGCATTAGCGGGGTCTACGAGCAGTACTTC. Based on the CDR3 plus reference TRBV13 and TRBJ2-7, the full variable domain is AAGVIQSPRHLIKEKRETATLKCYPIPRHDTVYWYQQGPGQDPQFLISFYEKMQSDKGSIPDRFSAQQFSDYHSELNMSSLELGDSALYFCASSISGVYEQYFGPGTRLTVT.